These 17 T cell receptor beta chains share one sample of origin, sequenced in a study of cytomegalovirus exposure and HLA in healthy donors. PCR used 60 Vbeta primers and 13 Jbeta primers. Clones were read by immunoSEQ multiplex PCR, and TCRdb kept only the in-frame ones, dropping some. The sample includes fewer than 150,000 clones, around 77% seen only once; the top ten take around 1.2%. Sample: PBMCs. All receptors come from a man between 45 and 60 years old in good health and CMV-seronegative.

This chain connects TRBV30 to TRBJ2-5; D might be TRBD2 (5 bases). V lost 3 bases and J lost 5, with 10 bases in between. CDR1 and CDR2 from the germline V gene are GTSNPN and SVGIG (reference sequence). The CDR3 has 12 residues. CDR3: CAWSHRGETQYF. CDR3 DNA sequence: TGTGCCTGGAGCCACAGAGGGGAGACCCAGTACTTC. The full variable domain, in which reference TRBV30 and TRBJ2-5 provide the parts outside the CDR3, is SQTIHQWPATLVQPVGSPLSLECTVEGTSNPNLYWYRQAAGRGLQLLFYSVGIGQISSEVPQNLSASRPQDRQFILSSKKLLLSDSGFYLCAWSHRGETQYFGPGTRLLVL.

The V and J genes are TRBV30 and TRBJ2-1, with 12 bases lining up with TRBD2. Germline V CDR1 and CDR2: GTSNPN, SVGIG (reference sequence). This CDR3 region has 22 residues. With V trimmed by 3 bases and J by 2 bases, 23 bases remained unmatched. The CDR3 DNA is TGTGCCTGGAGACCGGAAAAACCGGGACTAGCGGGTGGGAGTAGGGCCTACAATGAGCAGTTCTTC. This translates into CAWRPEKPGLAGGSRAYNEQFF. Full variable domain (missing parts from reference TRBV30 and TRBJ2-1): SQTIHQWPATLVQPVGSPLSLECTVEGTSNPNLYWYRQAAGRGLQLLFYSVGIGQISSEVPQNLSASRPQDRQFILSSKKLLLSDSGFYLCAWRPEKPGLAGGSRAYNEQFFGPGTRLTVL.

The gene calls are TRBV11-2 and TRBJ2-1; 11 nucleotides match TRBD2. The germline V gene has CDR1 SGHAT and CDR2 FQNNGV. This CDR3 has 17 residues. The V and J ends lost 1 base and 7 bases, in that order; junction bases with no gene match: 9. Here the CDR3 reads CASSLVVLAGDLNEQFF. The CDR3 DNA reads TGTGCCAGCAGCTTAGTAGTACTAGCGGGGGATTTAAATGAGCAGTTCTTC.

This clone was counted once. The rearrangement links TRBV28 to TRBJ1-3; weak D call: TRBD1 (6 bases). This CDR3 is 20 amino acids long. Germline V gene data show CDR1 as MDHEN and CDR2 as SYDVKM. With 4 bases removed from V and 0 bases from J, the gap between germline ends came to 25 bases. The CDR3 here is CASSSPSPGTDRISGNTIYF. The CDR3 nucleotides are TGTGCCAGCAGTTCCCCGTCCCCTGGGACGGACAGAATCTCTGGAAACACCATATATTTT.

The J gene is TRBJ1-2, the V gene TRBV6-4; TRBD1 is a possible D gene (6 bases). The CDR3 contains 16 residues. Deletions cut 5 bases from V and 12 bases from J, with 28 bases between. The germline V gene has CDR1 MRHNA and CDR2 SNTAGT. The CDR3 sequence is CASSWTAFQRMDGHTF. CDR3 in DNA: TGTGCCAGCAGTTGGACAGCGTTTCAGCGGATGGACGGCCACACCTTC.

The chain recombines TRBV28 with TRBJ2-7; 10 bases are shared with TRBD2. In germline, CDR1 is MDHEN, CDR2 SYDVKM. Unmatched junction bases numbered 3, after V lost 7 bases and J lost 0 bases. The length of the CDR3 is 14 residues. The CDR3 sequence is CASISSGSSYEQYF. For the CDR3, the DNA is TGTGCCAGCATTTCTAGCGGGAGCTCCTACGAGCAGTACTTC. Full variable domain (rest looked up from reference TRBV28 and TRBJ2-7): DVKVTQSSRYLVKRTGEKVFLECVQDMDHENMFWYRQDPGLGLRLIYFSYDVKMKEKGDIPEGYSVSREKKERFSLILESASTNQTSMYLCASISSGSSYEQYFGPGTRLTVT.

The chain is built from TRBV25-1 and TRBJ1-1; the D is unclear. This CDR3 comprises 14 residues. Germline CDR1 is MGHDK and CDR2 is SYGVNS. The V end was cut by 3 bases, the J end by 3 bases, with 11 bases between. The CDR3 sequence is CASSEPGRDTEAFF. CDR3 DNA sequence: TGTGCCAGCAGTGAGCCGGGGAGGGACACTGAAGCTTTCTTT. Full variable domain (missing parts from reference TRBV25-1 and TRBJ1-1): EADIYQTPRYLVIGTGKKITLECSQTMGHDKMYWYQQDPGMELHLIHYSYGVNSTEKGDLSSESTVSRIRTEHFPLTLESARPSHTSQYLCASSEPGRDTEAFFGQGTRLTVV.

The chain is built from TRBV19 and TRBJ2-1; a possible D gene is TRBD2 (5 bases). The V gene lost 5 bases and the J gene lost 6 bases, with 8 bases spanning the gap. CDR3 length: 12 amino acids. Germline-derived CDR1 and CDR2 are LNHDA and SQIVND (reference sequence). The CDR3 region has the DNA TGTGCCAGTAGTCATCTAGCCAATGAGCAGTTCTTC. It specifies CASSHLANEQFF.

The chain joins TRBV28 to TRBJ1-2; D might be TRBD1 (5 bases). The CDR3 has 13 residues. The V end lost 4 bases, the J end lost 6 bases, and 12 bases lay between the germline ends. The germline V gene encodes CDR1 MDHEN and CDR2 SYDVKM. CDR3 bases: TGTGCCAGCAGTTCGGGGGGTTGGGATGGCTACACCTTC. This sequence encodes CASSSGGWDGYTF.

The chain combines TRBV27 with TRBJ1-4; 8 nucleotides line up with TRBD1. Germline V lookup: CDR1 MNHEY, CDR2 SMNVEV (reference sequence). J lost 3 bases, V lost 4 bases, and 13 bases had no gene match. The CDR3 loop spans 18 amino acids. CDR3 in amino acids: CASSSTPHQGASNEKLFF. CDR3 DNA: TGTGCCAGCAGTTCAACACCTCATCAGGGGGCGTCTAATGAAAAACTGTTTTTT.

The CDR3 is CASEPGGGFGEQYF. CDR3 DNA: TGTGCCAGCGAGCCGGGAGGTGGTTTCGGGGAGCAGTACTTC. V and J are TRBV28 and TRBJ2-7, with 7 bases fitting TRBD2. The V and J ends lost 8 bases and 7 bases, in that order; junction bases with no gene match: 14. This CDR3 is 14 amino acids long. Germline CDR1 MDHEN, CDR2 SYDVKM.

The chain carries TRBV14 and TRBJ2-7, with D uncertain. Germline V gene sequence: CDR1 SGHDN, CDR2 FVKESK. V dropped 0 bases and J dropped 5 bases, with 11 bases sitting between them. This CDR3 contains 14 residues. CDR3 DNA sequence: TGTGCCAGCAGCCAAGAGAAGAATAGAGACGAGCAGTACTTC. Its translation is CASSQEKNRDEQYF.

The gene calls are TRBV5-4 and TRBJ2-3; D is possibly TRBD1 (5 bases). CDR1 is SGHNT and CDR2 is YYREEE in the germline V gene (reference sequence). The V and J ends lost 2 bases and 9 bases respectively, with 10 bases between them. This CDR3 region has 12 residues. The CDR3 here is CASSFGADTQYF. Here the CDR3 DNA reads TGTGCCAGCAGCTTTGGGGCCGACACGCAGTATTTT.

The CDR3 loop reads CASAQGSDIQYF. DNA of the CDR3: TGTGCCAGCGCCCAGGGGTCTGACATTCAGTACTTC. The V gene is TRBV27, the J gene TRBJ2-4; a weak D match, TRBD1 (6 bases). Between the trimmed V and J ends, which lost 8 bases and 8 bases, there was a span of 13 bases. The CDR3 extends over 12 amino acids. Germline lookup yields CDR1 MNHEY and CDR2 SMNVEV (reference sequence).

V and J are TRBV7-2 and TRBJ1-1; a weak D match, TRBD1 (5 bases). Germline lookup yields CDR1 SGHTA and CDR2 FQGNSA. The V end was cut by 1 base, the J end by 5 bases, with 8 bases between. This CDR3 region has 13 residues. CDR3 in amino acids: CASSLGGRTEAFF. The CDR3 region has the DNA TGTGCCAGCAGCTTAGGGGGCAGGACTGAAGCTTTCTTT.

The J gene is TRBJ1-5, the V gene TRBV6-5, with 9 bases aligning to TRBD1. CDR3 length equals 14 residues. V shed 6 bases, J shed 4 bases, and the junction held 4 bases outside the gene matches. Germline V gene sequence: CDR1 MNHEY, CDR2 SVGAGI. DNA of the CDR3: TGTGCCAGCAGCGGGACAGGGACAAATCAGCCCCAGCATTTT. It yields the protein CASSGTGTNQPQHF.

The genes are TRBV7-6 and TRBJ1-4; 7 nucleotides agree with TRBD1. After removal of 2 bases from V and 4 bases from J, the junction contained 4 bases not matched to a gene. The CDR3 totals 15 residues. Per germline, CDR1 SGHVS and CDR2 FNYEAQ. CDR3 residues: CASSLTGAGNEKLFF. CDR3 nucleotide sequence: TGTGCCAGCAGCTTAACAGGGGCCGGTAATGAAAAACTGTTTTTT.